Detailed here is one TCR beta chain. In the original analysis: Estimation of nucleated cell counts was performed using reference gene primer amplification. Repertoires were generated with immunoSEQ multiplex PCR, while TCRdb's copy carries only in-frame clones and drops some. The DNA gave D and trimming, while V, J and clone size come from that table. There are 130,000 to 150,000 clones in the sample; nearly 90% occur only once, and 1.5% to 2% lies in the top ten. These data originate in a study of blood T cell repertoires in COVID-19. Study context: The United States, Italy and Spain supplied acute and convalescent COVID-19 samples. PBMCs, B-cell-depleted T cells, or T cells provided the cDNA or gDNA that made up the material.

Trimming pared 6 bases from V and 6 bases from J, leaving 15 bases between. Germline V gene lookup returns CDR1 LNHDA and CDR2 SQIVND (reference sequence). This CDR3 region has 14 residues. The sequence was collected from a man in his 70s with acute or convalescent COVID-19. Sequenced: peripheral blood. The chain employs TRBV19 and TRBJ2-1; D might be TRBD2 (7 bases). CDR3 sequence reads: CASRSRGATNEQFF. For the CDR3, the DNA is TGTGCCAGTAGGAGCCGGGGGGCCACCAATGAGCAGTTCTTC.